This paragraph covers one T cell receptor (beta chain) sequence. The antigen it recognizes is unknown. No clone much larger than this one lies a single base away; base qualities are absent. The CDR3 measures 15 amino acids from cysteine to phenylalanine. This entry keeps only the CDR3 DNA: 45 bases, framed from base 1. V and J are trimmed by 7 bases and 3 bases, and the gene matches miss 5 bases of the junction. Donors were about 36 systemically healthy Caucasian individuals from Russia aged roughly 6 to 90 years. Each donor gave around 9 milliliters of peripheral blood, collected into EDTA-treated Vacutainer tubes. Ficoll-Paque density-gradient centrifugation was used to isolate PBMCs, with at least 7 million per sample. Total RNA, at least 6 micrograms per sample, was extracted from PBMCs with Trizol reagent. For every donor, flow cytometry on a PBMC aliquot measured the percentage of naive CD45RAhigh/CD27high T cells.

Preparation of the library involved 5' RACE. The run used an Illumina HiSeq 2500. A second PCR of 7 to 11 cycles was run with a J-beta primer mix and a sample-barcoded 5' primer. Each TCR beta cDNA molecule received a unique molecular identifier from a template-switch 5' adaptor carrying 12 random nucleotides. Each sample yielded at least 2.5 million CDR3-containing paired-end reads. The Mint cDNA synthesis kit, primed by a TRBC-specific oligonucleotide, was used to synthesize first-strand cDNA from all RNA. After uracil-DNA glycosylase treatment, a first 18-cycle PCR used universal primers M1SS and BC2_uni_R on all cDNA. As for the authors' bioinformatics: For normalization, 1 million high-quality reads, each with a distinct molecular identifier, were randomly selected from each sample. Instead of being binned into consensus sequences, reads with shared molecular identifiers were discarded. MiTCR, with a Q25 quality threshold and the strictest error-elimination algorithm, was used for CDR3 identification, clonotype clustering and error correction. A nonparametric unseen species model with Euler transformation was used to estimate lower-bound total TCR beta diversity. TCRdb applied fastp at Q25 and MiXCR to the public reads, then kept only in-frame beta chains. Rows merge per CDR3 protein into single entries with the most common DNA and genes. TCRdb, not the original authors, processed these V and J calls. The sample profile shows some 780,000 distinct CDR3 sequences; roughly 50% of them were found once. The ten largest clones take up about a quarter of the sample.

This specimen belongs to a study of blood T cells in healthy people across ages (dated by TCRdb to about 2015). Describing the broader study: In model experiments, template switching captured about one uniquely barcoded TCR beta cDNA molecule for every two T cells. The study measured age-related changes in TCR beta repertoire diversity using deep sequencing normalized with unique cDNA molecular identifiers. Four age groups were formed from the donors: young (average about 16 years), middle-aged (just under 40), aged (62) and long-lived (more than 75). To avoid experimental bias, donors of different ages were distributed randomly across sequencing lanes. Using the same blood draw, the study looked at two additional independent replicas of 1 million unique cDNA reads for two donors, one aged 18 to 30 and the other aged 80 or older.

General findings and caveats noted by the study authors: Compared with the aged group, more naive CD4+ T cells, fewer expanded clones and increased TCR diversity were shown by the long-lived group, suggesting age selection. Total diversity estimates from one million sequenced T cells were considered lower bounds and underestimates. A strong correlation was found between observed TCR beta diversity and the percentage of naive T cells measured by flow cytometry. Because donor CMV infection status was unknown, age-related changes in expanded clonotypes were potentially confounded. Since profiling was done on bulk unsorted PBMCs, naive and antigen-experienced compartments could not be conclusively compared. As age increased, observed TCR beta diversity per million T cells dropped in a roughly linear way, and a significant reduction was already evident by age 40.

This receptor was obtained from a man between 35 and 55 years old in good health. The V gene is TRBV12-3 or TRBV12-4 and the J gene is TRBJ2-2, and 10 junctional nucleotides match TRBD1. Sequencing used blood. This receptor has the CDR3 CASTKTGGYTGELFF. Read as DNA, the sequence is TGTGCCAGCACAAAGACAGGGGGCTACACCGGGGAGCTGTTTTTT.